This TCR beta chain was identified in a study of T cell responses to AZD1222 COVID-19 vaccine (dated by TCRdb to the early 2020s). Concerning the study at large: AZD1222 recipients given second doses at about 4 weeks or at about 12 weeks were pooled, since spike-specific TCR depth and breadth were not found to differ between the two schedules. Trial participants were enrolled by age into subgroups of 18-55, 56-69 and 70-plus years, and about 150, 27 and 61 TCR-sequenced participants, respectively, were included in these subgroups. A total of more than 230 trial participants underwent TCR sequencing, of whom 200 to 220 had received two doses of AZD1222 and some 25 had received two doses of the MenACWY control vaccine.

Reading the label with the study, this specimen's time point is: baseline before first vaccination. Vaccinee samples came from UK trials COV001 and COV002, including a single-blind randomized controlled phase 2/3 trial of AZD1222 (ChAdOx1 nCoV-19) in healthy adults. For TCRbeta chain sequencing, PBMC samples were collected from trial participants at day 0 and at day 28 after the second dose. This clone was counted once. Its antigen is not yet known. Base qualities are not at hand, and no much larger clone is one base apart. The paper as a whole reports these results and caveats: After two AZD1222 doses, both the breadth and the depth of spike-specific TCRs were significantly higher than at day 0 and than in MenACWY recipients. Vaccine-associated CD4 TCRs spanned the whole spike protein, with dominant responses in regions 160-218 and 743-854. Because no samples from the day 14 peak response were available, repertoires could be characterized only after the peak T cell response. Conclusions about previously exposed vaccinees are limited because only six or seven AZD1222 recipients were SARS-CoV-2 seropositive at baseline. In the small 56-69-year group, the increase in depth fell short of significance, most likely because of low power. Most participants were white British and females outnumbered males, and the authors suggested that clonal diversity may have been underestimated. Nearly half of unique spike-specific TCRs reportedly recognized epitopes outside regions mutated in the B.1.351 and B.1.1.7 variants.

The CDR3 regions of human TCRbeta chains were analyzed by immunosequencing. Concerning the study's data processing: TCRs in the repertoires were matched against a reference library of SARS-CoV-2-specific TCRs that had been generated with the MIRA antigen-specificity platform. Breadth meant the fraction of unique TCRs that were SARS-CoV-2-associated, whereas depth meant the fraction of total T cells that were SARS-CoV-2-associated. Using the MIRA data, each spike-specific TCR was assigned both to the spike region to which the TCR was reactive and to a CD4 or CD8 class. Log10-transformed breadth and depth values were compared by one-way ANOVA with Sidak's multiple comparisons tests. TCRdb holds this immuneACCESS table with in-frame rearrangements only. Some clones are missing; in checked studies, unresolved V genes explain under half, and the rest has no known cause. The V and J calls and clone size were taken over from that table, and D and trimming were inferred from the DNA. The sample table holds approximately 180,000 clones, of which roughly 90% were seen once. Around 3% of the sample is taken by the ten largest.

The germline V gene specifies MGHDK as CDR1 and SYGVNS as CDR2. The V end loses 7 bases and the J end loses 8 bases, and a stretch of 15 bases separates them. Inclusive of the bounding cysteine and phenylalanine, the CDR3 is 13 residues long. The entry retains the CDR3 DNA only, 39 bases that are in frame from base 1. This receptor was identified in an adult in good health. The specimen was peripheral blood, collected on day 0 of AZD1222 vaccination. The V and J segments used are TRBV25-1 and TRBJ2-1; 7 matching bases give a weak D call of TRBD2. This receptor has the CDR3 CASKEGGAHEQFF. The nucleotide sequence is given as TGTGCCAGCAAGGAAGGGGGGGCCCATGAGCAGTTCTTC.